This TCR beta chain was documented in a study of early T cells in non-severe SARS-CoV-2 infection. In the study overall: Sequenced material consisted of bulk RNA (from unsorted whole blood), and chains were unpaired.

This clonotype showed up many times. Antigen unknown. Unique molecular identifier tags were affixed to discrete cDNA molecules. Using its own MiXCR run on the 5' RACE reads, TCRdb lists one record per CDR3 protein. The data show tens of thousands of distinct CDR3 sequences, about a tenth seen once. Germline V gives CDR1 SGDLS, CDR2 YYNGEE. This CDR3 region has 15 residues. V was pared by 4 bases and J by 2 bases, with 6 bases of the junction left unmatched. Findings and limits, study-wide: There was a bias toward anti-spike CD8 responses in VDJdb matching, which missed private and CD4 specificities.

The TCR was taken from an adult who was a healthcare worker with PCR-confirmed SARS-CoV-2 infection or an uninfected control (not recorded which). The input for sequencing was whole blood, taken at baseline. The rearrangement joins TRBV9 to TRBJ2-3; 8 bases fit TRBD2. The CDR3 reads CASSPGGGLTDTQYF. DNA for the CDR3: TGTGCCAGCAGCCCCGGGGGGGGGCTCACAGATACGCAGTATTTT.